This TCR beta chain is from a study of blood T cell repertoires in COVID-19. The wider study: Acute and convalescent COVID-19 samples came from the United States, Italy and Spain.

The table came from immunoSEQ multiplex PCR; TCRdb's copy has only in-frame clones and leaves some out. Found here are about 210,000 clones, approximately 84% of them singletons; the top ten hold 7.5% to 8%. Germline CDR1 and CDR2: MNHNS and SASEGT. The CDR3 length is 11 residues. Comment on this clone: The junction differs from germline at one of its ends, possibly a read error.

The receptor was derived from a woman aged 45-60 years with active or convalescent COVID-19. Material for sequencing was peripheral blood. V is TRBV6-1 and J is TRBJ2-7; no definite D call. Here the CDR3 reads CASSEEQSGSF. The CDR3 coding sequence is TGTGCCAGCAGTGAAGAACAGTCTGGCTCCTTC.